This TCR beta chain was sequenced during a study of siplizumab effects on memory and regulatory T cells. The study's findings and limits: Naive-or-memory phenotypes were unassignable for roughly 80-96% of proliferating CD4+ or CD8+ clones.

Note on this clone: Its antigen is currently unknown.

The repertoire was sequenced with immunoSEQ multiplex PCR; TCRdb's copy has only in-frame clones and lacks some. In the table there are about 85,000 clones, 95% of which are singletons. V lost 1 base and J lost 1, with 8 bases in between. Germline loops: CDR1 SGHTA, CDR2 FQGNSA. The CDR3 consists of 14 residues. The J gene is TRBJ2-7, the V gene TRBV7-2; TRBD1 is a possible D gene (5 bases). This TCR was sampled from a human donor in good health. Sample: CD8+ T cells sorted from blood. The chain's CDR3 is CASSLEAGSYEQYF. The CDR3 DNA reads TGTGCCAGCAGCTTAGAGGCAGGGTCCTACGAGCAGTACTTC.